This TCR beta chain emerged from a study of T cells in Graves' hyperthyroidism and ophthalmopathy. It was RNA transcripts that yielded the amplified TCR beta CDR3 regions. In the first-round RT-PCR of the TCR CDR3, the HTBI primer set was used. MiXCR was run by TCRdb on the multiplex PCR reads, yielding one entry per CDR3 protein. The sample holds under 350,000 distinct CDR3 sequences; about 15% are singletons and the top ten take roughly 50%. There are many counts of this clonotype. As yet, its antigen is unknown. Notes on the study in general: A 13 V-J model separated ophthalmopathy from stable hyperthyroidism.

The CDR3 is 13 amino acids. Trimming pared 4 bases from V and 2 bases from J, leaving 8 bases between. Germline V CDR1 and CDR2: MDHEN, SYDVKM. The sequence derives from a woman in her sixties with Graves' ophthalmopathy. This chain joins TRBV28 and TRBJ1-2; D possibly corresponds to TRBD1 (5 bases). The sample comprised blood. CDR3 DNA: TGTGCCAGCAGTTACGGGGGGAACTATGGCTACACCTTC. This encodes CASSYGGNYGYTF.